The 17 T cell receptor beta chains below were found in one sample sequenced in a study of T cell responses to AZD1222 COVID-19 vaccine. Produced via immunoSEQ multiplex PCR; TCRdb's table is partial and in-frame only. The sample shows 200,000 to 250,000 clones, roughly 94% of them seen only once. This specimen was peripheral blood, taken 28 days after the second dose of the MenACWY control vaccine. The source is an adult who received the MenACWY meningococcal vaccine as a control.

CDR3 sequence (DNA): TGTGCCAGCAGCACCCGTTCGGCGGCTTTCTTT. Its translation: CASSTRSAAFF. This chain connects TRBV11-1 to TRBJ1-1; D unclear. Germline V gene sequence: CDR1 SGHAT, CDR2 FQDESV (reference sequence). This CDR3 is 11 amino acids long. V was trimmed by 5 bases and J by 11 bases, leaving 12 bases between them.

This clone was counted a single time. The V call is TRBV7-9, the J call TRBJ2-7; 10 bases map to TRBD2. The CDR3 length is 16 residues. Trimming removed 1 base from V and 5 bases from J; junction bases left unmatched: 8. Per germline, CDR1 SEHNR and CDR2 FQNEAQ (reference sequence). CDR3 nucleotides: TGTGCCAGCAGCTTAGGGACTAGCGGTCTATTCGACGAGCAGTACTTC. Translating gives CASSLGTSGLFDEQYF. Full variable domain (rest looked up from reference TRBV7-9 and TRBJ2-7): DTGVSQNPRHKITKRGQNVTFRCDPISEHNRLYWYRQTLGQGPEFLTYFQNEAQLEKSRLLSDRFSAERPKGSFSTLEIQRTEQGDSAMYLCASSLGTSGLFDEQYFGPGTRLTVT.

The table lists this clone with a count of one. The chain joins TRBV7-3 to TRBJ2-2; D unclear. From germline, CDR1 is SGHTA and CDR2 FQGTGA. The CDR3 extends over 14 amino acids. V gave up 6 bases and J gave up 1 base, with 9 bases separating them. This CDR3 is CASRPQMNTGELFF. In DNA, the CDR3 is TGTGCCAGCAGACCACAGATGAACACCGGGGAGCTGTTTTTT.

The CDR3 bases are TGTGCCAGCACCCCAAGGGGGGGCCCGAACACTGAAGCTTTCTTT. This sequence encodes CASTPRGGPNTEAFF. J is TRBJ1-1 and V is TRBV28; D perhaps matches TRBD1 (6 bases). This CDR3 is 15 amino acids long. CDR1 and CDR2 (germline): MDHEN, SYDVKM. V dropped 7 bases and J dropped 1 base, with 16 bases sitting between them.

The rearrangement joins TRBV19 to TRBJ1-5; perhaps TRBD1 as D (6 bases). From germline, CDR1 is LNHDA and CDR2 SQIVND (reference sequence). The V gene lost 3 bases and the J gene lost 7 bases, with 10 bases spanning the gap. The CDR3 loop spans 13 amino acids. CDR3 DNA: TGTGCCAGTAGTATGGGGGCAGAGCAGCCCCAGCATTTT. Encoded protein: CASSMGAEQPQHF.

This chain uses TRBV7-6 with TRBJ2-2, with 13 bases aligning to TRBD2. The CDR3 runs 19 residues. The trim removed 5 bases at V and 0 bases at J, leaving 9 bases unmatched. CDR1 is SGHVS and CDR2 is FNYEAQ in the germline V gene. The chain's CDR3 is CASSHHPGLAGSNTGELFF. CDR3 nucleotide sequence: TGTGCCAGCAGCCACCATCCGGGACTAGCGGGATCGAACACCGGGGAGCTGTTTTTT.

This chain joins TRBV5-6 and TRBJ2-7; D is uncertain. V lost 1 base, J lost 0 bases, and 14 bases lay in between. CDR1 SGHDT and CDR2 YYEEEE come from the germline V gene. The CDR3 has 16 residues. For the CDR3, the DNA is TGTGCCAGCAGCTTGTTTGACGATTACCTCTCCTACGAGCAGTACTTC. This gives the protein CASSLFDDYLSYEQYF.

This chain uses TRBV18 with TRBJ2-3, with TRBD2 matching over 8 bases. Germline V gene data show CDR1 as KGHSH and CDR2 as LQKENI. The CDR3 runs 15 residues. V lost 3 bases to trimming and J lost 4 bases; unmatched junction nucleotides: 6. The chain's CDR3 is CASSPTGGASDTQYF. CDR3 in DNA: TGTGCCAGCTCACCCACGGGGGGGGCTTCAGATACGCAGTATTTT.

This clone showed up just once. This chain connects TRBV28 to TRBJ2-1; D may correspond to TRBD1 or TRBD2 (5 bases each). This CDR3 has 13 amino acids. Germline CDR1 MDHEN, CDR2 SYDVKM. V gave up 2 bases and J gave up 7 bases, with 9 bases separating them. The CDR3, as DNA: TGTGCCAGCAGTTTAGGGACCGTGAATGAGCAGTTCTTC. Encoded protein: CASSLGTVNEQFF.

In its sample, this clone was seen once. At one end the junction does not follow the germline gene, possibly because of a read error. The chain carries TRBV15 and TRBJ1-1; 7 nucleotides align to TRBD1. This CDR3 region has 14 residues. Germline V gene data show CDR1 as LNHNV and CDR2 as YYDKDF (reference sequence). CDR3 sequence reads: CAISGYRGFTEAFF. The CDR3 nucleotides are TGTGCCATCAGCGGATACAGGGGATTCACTGAAGCTTTCTTT.

The chain combines TRBV28 with TRBJ2-3; tentatively, D is TRBD1 (7 bases). The CDR3 totals 14 residues. V lost 6 bases and J lost 3, with 13 bases in between. Germline CDR1 MDHEN, CDR2 SYDVKM. As DNA, the CDR3 is TGTGCCAGCAGATTACAGGGGAGGACAGATACGCAGTATTTT. Its protein is CASRLQGRTDTQYF.

This chain joins TRBV14 and TRBJ1-3; the D gene is possibly TRBD1 (6 bases). Trimming shortened V by 6 bases and J by 2 bases, and 26 bases separated the two germline ends. This CDR3 spans 19 amino acids. CDR1 is SGHDN and CDR2 is FVKESK in the germline V gene. The CDR3 bases are TGTGCCAGCAGTTCAAGACGGACAGATAGTCTCGTGGCTGGAAACACCATATATTTT. Its translation is CASSSRRTDSLVAGNTIYF.

The chain is built from TRBV2 and TRBJ2-7, with no clear D. The V and J ends lost 4 bases and 0 bases respectively, with 10 bases between them. The CDR3 is made up of 14 amino acids. Germline V gene lookup returns CDR1 SNHLY and CDR2 FYNNEI. CDR3 sequence reads: CASSGHDLSYEQYF. CDR3 coding DNA: TGTGCCAGCAGTGGGCATGACCTCTCCTACGAGCAGTACTTC.

This clone was detected only once. The chain carries TRBV6-1 and TRBJ1-3; 12 bases agree with TRBD1. CDR3 length: 18 residues. V lost 4 bases to trimming and J lost 3 bases; unmatched junction nucleotides: 10. The germline V gene encodes CDR1 MNHNS and CDR2 SASEGT. The CDR3 DNA reads TGTGCCAGCAGTGTCTCCGGGACAGGGGGCGCGTATGGAAACACCATATATTTT. This gives the protein CASSVSGTGGAYGNTIYF.

The chain links TRBV3-1 (or the pseudogene TRBV3-2) to TRBJ1-1; D perhaps matches TRBD1 (5 bases). The ends were cut back, 6 bases at V and 2 bases at J, with 7 bases in the middle. CDR1 and CDR2 from the germline V gene are LGHDT and YNNKEL (reference sequence). The CDR3 runs to 12 residues. As DNA, the CDR3 is TGTGCCAGCAGGCGGACAAACACTGAAGCTTTCTTT. Protein sequence: CASRRTNTEAFF.

V usage is TRBV24-1 and J usage is TRBJ2-3; the D gene is possibly TRBD1 (5 bases). CDR1 and CDR2 (germline): KGHDR, SFDVKD. The CDR3 totals 16 residues. V was trimmed by 0 bases and J by 6 bases, leaving 15 bases between them. CDR3 region: CATSDLKDTYPDTQYF. In DNA, the CDR3 is TGTGCCACCAGTGATTTGAAGGACACTTACCCGGATACGCAGTATTTT.

In this sample, this clone turned up once. The chain uses TRBV7-2 and TRBJ2-3; D remains unclear. Germline-derived CDR1 and CDR2 are SGHTA and FQGNSA. The V end lost 5 bases, the J end lost 0 bases, and 12 bases lay between the germline ends. This CDR3 region has 15 residues. CDR3 protein: CASSPSTSSTDTQYF. CDR3 coding DNA: TGTGCCAGCAGCCCTTCAACCTCTAGCACAGATACGCAGTATTTT.